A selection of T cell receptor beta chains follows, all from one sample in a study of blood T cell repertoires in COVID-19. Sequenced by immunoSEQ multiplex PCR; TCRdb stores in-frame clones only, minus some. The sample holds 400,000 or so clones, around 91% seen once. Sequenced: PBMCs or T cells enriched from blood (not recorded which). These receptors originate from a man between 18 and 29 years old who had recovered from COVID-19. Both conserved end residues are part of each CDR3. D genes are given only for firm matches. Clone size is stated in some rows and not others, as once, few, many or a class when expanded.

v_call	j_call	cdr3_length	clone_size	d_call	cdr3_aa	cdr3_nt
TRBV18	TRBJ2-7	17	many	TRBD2	CASSRGLAGVVRAEQYF	TGTGCCAGCTCACGGGGACTAGCGGGAGTCGTAAGAGCCGAGCAGTACTTC
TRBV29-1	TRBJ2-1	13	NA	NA	CSLGQGSYNEQFF	TGCAGCCTGGGGCAGGGCTCCTACAATGAGCAGTTCTTC
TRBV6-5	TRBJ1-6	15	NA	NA	CASSSSTGFGSPLHF	TGTGCCAGCAGCTCCTCAACAGGGTTTGGCTCACCCCTCCACTTT
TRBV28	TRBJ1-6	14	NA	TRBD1	CASSFTGVGSPLHF	TGTGCCAGCAGTTTCACAGGGGTTGGTTCACCCCTCCACTTT
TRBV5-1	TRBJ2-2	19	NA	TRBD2	CASSLGVSGLAGGTGELFF	TGCGCCAGCAGCTTGGGAGTTTCGGGACTAGCGGGAGGAACCGGGGAGCTGTTTTTT
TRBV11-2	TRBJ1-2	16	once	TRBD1	CASSLDRGGGRNGYTF	TGTGCCAGCAGCTTAGATCGAGGGGGCGGTAGAAATGGCTACACCTTC
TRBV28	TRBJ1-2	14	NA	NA	CASSGGRDNYGYTF	TGTGCCAGCAGTGGGGGGAGGGATAACTATGGCTACACCTTC
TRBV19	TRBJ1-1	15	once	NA	CASSRGQTLNTEAFF	TGTGCCAGTAGTAGAGGACAGACACTGAACACTGAAGCTTTCTTT
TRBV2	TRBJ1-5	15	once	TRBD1	CASSAQGAGGQPQHF	TGTGCCAGCAGCGCACAGGGGGCAGGAGGTCAGCCCCAGCATTTT
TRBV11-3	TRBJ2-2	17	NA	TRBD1	CASSETQGPPNTGELFF	TGTGCCAGCAGCGAAACACAGGGGCCACCGAACACCGGGGAGCTGTTTTTT
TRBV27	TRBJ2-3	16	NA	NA	CASSTPDSAFTDTQYF	TGTGCCAGCAGCACGCCCGACAGCGCCTTCACAGATACGCAGTATTTT
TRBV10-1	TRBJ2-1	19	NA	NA	CASIRLCGAYPSSYNEQFF	TGCGCCAGCATCCGTCTTTGCGGGGCATACCCGAGCTCCTACAATGAGCAGTTCTTC
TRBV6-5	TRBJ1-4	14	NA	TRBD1	CASSIRQGDEKLFF	TGTGCCAGCAGTATTAGACAGGGAGATGAAAAACTGTTTTTT
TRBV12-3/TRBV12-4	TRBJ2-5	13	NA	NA	CASSQLAAETQYF	TGTGCCAGCAGTCAACTAGCAGCAGAGACCCAGTACTTC
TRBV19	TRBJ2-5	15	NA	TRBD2	CASSIGGTIQETQYF	TGTGCCAGTAGTATAGGAGGGACTATCCAAGAGACCCAGTACTTC
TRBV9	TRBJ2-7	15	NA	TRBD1	CASSAGTGWIDEQYF	TGTGCCAGCAGCGCAGGGACAGGGTGGATCGACGAGCAGTACTTC
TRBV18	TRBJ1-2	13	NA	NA	CASSPGTTYGYTF	TGTGCCAGCTCACCAGGGACAACCTATGGCTACACCTTC
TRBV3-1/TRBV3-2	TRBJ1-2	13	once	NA	CASSPDRYDGYTF	TGTGCCAGCAGCCCTGACAGGTACGATGGCTACACCTTC
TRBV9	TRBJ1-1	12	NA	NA	CASSPQTTEAFF	TGTGCCAGCAGCCCCCAAACAACTGAAGCTTTCTTT
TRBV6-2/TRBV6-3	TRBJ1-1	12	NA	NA	CASSYARDEAFF	TGTGCCAGCAGTTACGCCCGGGATGAAGCTTTCTTT
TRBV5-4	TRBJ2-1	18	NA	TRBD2	CASSLAPLTSGLYNEQFF	TGTGCCAGCAGCTTGGCCCCTCTCACTAGCGGATTGTACAATGAGCAGTTCTTC
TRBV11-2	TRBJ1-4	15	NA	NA	CASSLAGSTNEKLFF	TGTGCCAGCAGCTTAGCAGGCTCAACTAATGAAAAACTGTTTTTT
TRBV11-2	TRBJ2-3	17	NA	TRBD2	CASSSLIAGARARTQYF	TGTGCCAGCAGCTCTCTCATAGCGGGAGCTAGGGCACGGACGCAGTATTTT
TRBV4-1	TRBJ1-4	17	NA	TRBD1	CASSQPTGGVGNEKLFF	TGCGCCAGCAGCCAACCGACAGGGGGCGTTGGTAATGAAAAACTGTTTTTT
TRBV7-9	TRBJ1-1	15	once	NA	CASSLGRGMNTEAFF	TGTGCCAGCAGCTTAGGGCGGGGCATGAACACTGAAGCTTTCTTT
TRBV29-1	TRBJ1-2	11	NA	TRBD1	CSVDRGYGYTF	TGCAGCGTTGACAGGGGGTATGGCTACACCTTC
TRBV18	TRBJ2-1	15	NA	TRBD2	CASSPLAGDYNEQFF	TGTGCCAGCTCACCATTAGCGGGGGACTACAATGAGCAGTTCTTC
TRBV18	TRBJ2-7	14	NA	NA	CASSPVRGVYEQYF	TGTGCCAGCTCACCCGTCCGGGGAGTCTACGAGCAGTACTTC
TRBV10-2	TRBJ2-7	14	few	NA	CASSEYAPTYEQYF	TGCGCCAGCAGTGAGTACGCGCCCACCTACGAGCAGTACTTC
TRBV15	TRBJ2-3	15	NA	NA	CATSRAGGWTDTQYF	TGTGCCACCAGCAGAGCGGGGGGCTGGACAGATACGCAGTATTTT
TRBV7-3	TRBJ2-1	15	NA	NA	CASSNGLRGTDEQFF	TGTGCCAGCAGCAACGGACTACGCGGGACCGATGAGCAGTTCTTC
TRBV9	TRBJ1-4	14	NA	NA	CASSEGGLGEKLFF	TGTGCCAGCAGCGAGGGAGGGTTGGGTGAAAAACTGTTTTTT
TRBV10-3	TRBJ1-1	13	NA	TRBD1	CAISGTGNTEAFF	TGTGCCATCAGTGGGACAGGGAACACTGAAGCTTTCTTT
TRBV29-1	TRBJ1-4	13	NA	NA	CSVQGWGNEKLFF	TGCAGCGTTCAGGGGTGGGGGAATGAAAAACTGTTTTTT
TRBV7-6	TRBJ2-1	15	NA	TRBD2	CASSSAVTSGGEQFF	TGTGCCAGCAGCTCTGCCGTGACTAGCGGAGGTGAGCAGTTCTTC
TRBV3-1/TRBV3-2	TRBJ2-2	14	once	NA	CASSQKTGAGELFF	TGTGCCAGCAGCCAAAAGACAGGCGCGGGGGAGCTGTTTTTT
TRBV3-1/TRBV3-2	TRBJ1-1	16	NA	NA	CASSQYGPLGGTEAFF	TGTGCCAGCAGCCAATATGGCCCCCTCGGGGGCACTGAAGCTTTCTTT
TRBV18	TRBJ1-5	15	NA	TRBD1	CASSPLATGQSAQHF	TGTGCCAGCTCACCATTAGCGACAGGGCAATCAGCCCAGCATTTT
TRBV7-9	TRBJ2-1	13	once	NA	CASRWGENNEQFF	TGTGCCAGCAGATGGGGGGAGAACAATGAGCAGTTCTTC
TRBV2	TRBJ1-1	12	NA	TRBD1	CASSGQGTEAFF	TGTGCCAGCAGTGGACAGGGAACTGAAGCTTTCTTT
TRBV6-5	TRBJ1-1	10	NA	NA	CASRNTEAFF	TGTGCCTCGAGGAACACTGAAGCTTTCTTT